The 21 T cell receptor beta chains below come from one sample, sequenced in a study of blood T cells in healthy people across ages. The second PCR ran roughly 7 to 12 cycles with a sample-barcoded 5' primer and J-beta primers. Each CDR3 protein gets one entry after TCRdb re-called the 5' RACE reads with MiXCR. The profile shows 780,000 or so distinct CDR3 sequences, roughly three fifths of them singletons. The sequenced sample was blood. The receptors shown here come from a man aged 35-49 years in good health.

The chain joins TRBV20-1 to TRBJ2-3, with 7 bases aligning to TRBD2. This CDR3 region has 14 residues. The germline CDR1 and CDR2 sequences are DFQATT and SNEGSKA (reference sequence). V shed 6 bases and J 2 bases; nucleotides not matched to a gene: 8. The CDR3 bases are TGCAGTGCCCCCTTGGGGAGGGACACAGATACGCAGTATTTT. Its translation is CSAPLGRDTDTQYF.

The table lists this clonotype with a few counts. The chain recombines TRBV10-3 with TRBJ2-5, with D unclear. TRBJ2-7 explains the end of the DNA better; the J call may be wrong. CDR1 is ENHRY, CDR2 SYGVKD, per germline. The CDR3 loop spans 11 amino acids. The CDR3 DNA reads TGTGCCATCAGTGGCCTCCGCGAGCAGTACTTC. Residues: CAISGLREQYF.

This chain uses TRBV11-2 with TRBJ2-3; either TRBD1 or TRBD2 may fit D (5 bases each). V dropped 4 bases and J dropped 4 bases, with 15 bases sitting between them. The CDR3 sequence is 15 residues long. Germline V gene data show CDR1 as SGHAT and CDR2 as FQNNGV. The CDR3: CASSSHRDPADTQYF. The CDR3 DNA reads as TGTGCCAGCAGCTCCCACCGGGACCCAGCAGATACGCAGTATTTT.

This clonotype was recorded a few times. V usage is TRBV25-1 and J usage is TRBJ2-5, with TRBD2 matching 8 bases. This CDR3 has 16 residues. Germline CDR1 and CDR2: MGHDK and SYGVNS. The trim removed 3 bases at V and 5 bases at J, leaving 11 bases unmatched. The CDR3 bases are TGTGCCAGCAGTGAGGGCCTAGCGGGCGCCGGGGAGACCCAGTACTTC. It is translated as CASSEGLAGAGETQYF.

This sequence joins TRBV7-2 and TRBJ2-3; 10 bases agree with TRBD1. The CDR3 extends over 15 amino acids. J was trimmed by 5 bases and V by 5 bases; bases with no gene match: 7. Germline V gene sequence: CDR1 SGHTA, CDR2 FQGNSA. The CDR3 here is CASSRDRGQVDTQYF. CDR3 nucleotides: TGTGCCAGCAGCCGTGACAGGGGGCAGGTAGATACGCAGTATTTT.

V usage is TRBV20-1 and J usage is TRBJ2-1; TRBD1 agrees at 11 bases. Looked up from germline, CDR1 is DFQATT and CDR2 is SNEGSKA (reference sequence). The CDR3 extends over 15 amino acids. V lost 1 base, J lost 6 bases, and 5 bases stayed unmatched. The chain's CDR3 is CSARAGTGGSNEQFF. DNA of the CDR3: TGCAGTGCTAGAGCCGGGACAGGGGGGTCCAATGAGCAGTTCTTC.

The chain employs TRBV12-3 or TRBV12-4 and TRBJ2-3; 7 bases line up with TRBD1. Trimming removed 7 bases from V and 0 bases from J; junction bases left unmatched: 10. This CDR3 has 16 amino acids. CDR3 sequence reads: CASTLGDSPSTDTQYF. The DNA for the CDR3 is TGTGCCAGCACCCTAGGGGACAGTCCCAGCACAGATACGCAGTATTTT.

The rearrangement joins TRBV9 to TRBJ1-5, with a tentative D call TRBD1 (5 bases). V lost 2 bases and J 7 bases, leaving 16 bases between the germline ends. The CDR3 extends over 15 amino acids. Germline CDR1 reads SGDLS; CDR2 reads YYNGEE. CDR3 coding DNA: TGTGCCAGCAGCGTGGGGACGGACGAGGGGCAGCCCCAGCATTTT. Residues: CASSVGTDEGQPQHF.

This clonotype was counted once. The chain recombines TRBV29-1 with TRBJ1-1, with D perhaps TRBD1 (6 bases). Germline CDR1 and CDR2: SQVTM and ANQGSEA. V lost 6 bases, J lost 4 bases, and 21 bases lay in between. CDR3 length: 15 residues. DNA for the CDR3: TGCAGCGTGGGAGGCCCACAGGGACGGGGCACTGAAGCTTTCTTT. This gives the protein CSVGGPQGRGTEAFF.

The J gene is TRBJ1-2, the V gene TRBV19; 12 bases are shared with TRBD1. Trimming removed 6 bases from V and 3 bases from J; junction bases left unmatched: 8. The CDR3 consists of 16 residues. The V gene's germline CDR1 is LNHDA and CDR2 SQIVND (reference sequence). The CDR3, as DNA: TGTGCCAGTAGGCGGGGGACAGGGGGCGCTTACTATGGCTACACCTTC. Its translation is CASRRGTGGAYYGYTF.

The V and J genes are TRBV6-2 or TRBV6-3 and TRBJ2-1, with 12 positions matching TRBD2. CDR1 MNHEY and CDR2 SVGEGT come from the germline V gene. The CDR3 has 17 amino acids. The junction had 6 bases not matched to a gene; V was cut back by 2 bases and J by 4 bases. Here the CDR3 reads CASSYLPTSGGYNEQFF. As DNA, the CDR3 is TGTGCCAGCAGTTACCTCCCGACTAGCGGGGGATACAATGAGCAGTTCTTC.

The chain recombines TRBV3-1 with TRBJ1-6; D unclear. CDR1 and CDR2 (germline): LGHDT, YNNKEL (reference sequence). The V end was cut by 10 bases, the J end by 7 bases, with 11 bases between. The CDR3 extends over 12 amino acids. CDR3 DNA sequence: TGTGCCATCCCAATCTCGAATTCACCCCTCCACTTT. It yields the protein CAIPISNSPLHF.

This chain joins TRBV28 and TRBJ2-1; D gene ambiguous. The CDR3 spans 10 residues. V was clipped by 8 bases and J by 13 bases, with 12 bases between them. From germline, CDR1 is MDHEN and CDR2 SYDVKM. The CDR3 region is CASSHREQFF. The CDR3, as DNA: TGTGCCAGCTCACATCGTGAACAGTTCTTC. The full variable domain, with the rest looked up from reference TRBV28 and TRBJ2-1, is DVKVTQSSRYLVKRTGEKVFLECVQDMDHENMFWYRQDPGLGLRLIYFSYDVKMKEKGDIPEGYSVSREKKERFSLILESASTNQTSMYLCASSHREQFFGPGTRLTVL.

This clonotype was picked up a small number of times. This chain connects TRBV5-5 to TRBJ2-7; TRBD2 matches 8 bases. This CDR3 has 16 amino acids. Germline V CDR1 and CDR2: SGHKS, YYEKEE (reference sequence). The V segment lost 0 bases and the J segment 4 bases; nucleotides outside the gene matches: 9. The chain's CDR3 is CASSLGQPGGLYEQYF. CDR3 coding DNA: TGTGCCAGCAGCTTGGGACAGCCGGGGGGGCTGTACGAGCAGTACTTC.

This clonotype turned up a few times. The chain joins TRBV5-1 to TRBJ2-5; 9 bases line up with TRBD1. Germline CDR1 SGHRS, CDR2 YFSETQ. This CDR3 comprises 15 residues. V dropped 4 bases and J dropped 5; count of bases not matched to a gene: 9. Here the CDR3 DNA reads TGCGCCAGCAGCCGGGGACAGGGAGTTTTGGAGACCCAGTACTTC. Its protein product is CASSRGQGVLETQYF. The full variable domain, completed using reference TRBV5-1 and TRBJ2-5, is KAGVTQTPRYLIKTRGQQVTLSCSPISGHRSVSWYQQTPGQGLQFLFEYFSETQRNKGNFPGRFSGRQFSNSRSEMNVSTLELGDSALYLCASSRGQGVLETQYFGPGTRLLVL.

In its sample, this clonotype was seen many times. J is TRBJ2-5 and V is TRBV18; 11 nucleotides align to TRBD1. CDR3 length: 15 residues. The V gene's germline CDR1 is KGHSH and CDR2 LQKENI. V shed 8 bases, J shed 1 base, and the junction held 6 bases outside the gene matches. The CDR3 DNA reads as TGTGCCAGCAGCCCCGGGACAGGGGGCCAAGAGACCCAGTACTTC. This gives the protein CASSPGTGGQETQYF.

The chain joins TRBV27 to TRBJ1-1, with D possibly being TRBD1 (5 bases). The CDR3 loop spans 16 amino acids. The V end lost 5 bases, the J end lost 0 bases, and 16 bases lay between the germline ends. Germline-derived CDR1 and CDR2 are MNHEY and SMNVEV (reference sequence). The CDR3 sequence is CASSPVGETMNTEAFF. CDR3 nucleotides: TGTGCCAGCAGTCCCGTGGGGGAAACAATGAACACTGAAGCTTTCTTT.

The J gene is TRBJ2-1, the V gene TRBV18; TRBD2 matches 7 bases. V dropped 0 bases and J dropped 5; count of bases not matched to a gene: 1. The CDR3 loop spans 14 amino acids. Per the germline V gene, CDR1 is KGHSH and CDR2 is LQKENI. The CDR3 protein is CASSPPAGNNEQFF. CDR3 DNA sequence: TGTGCCAGCTCACCACCAGCGGGGAACAATGAGCAGTTCTTC.

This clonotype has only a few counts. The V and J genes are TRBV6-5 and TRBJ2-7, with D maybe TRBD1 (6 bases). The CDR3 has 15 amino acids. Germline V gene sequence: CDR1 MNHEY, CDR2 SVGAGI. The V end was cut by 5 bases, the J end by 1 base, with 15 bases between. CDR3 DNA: TGTGCCAGCAGTCGCAACAGGGACGGATCCTACGAGCAGTACTTC. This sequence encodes CASSRNRDGSYEQYF.

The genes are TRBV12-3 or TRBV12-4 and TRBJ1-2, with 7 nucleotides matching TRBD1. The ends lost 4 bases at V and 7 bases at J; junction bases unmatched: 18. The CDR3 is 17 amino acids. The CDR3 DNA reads TGTGCCAGCAGTTCATGGGTCTTAACAGGGGCAGAGGCTGGCTACACCTTC. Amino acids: CASSSWVLTGAEAGYTF.

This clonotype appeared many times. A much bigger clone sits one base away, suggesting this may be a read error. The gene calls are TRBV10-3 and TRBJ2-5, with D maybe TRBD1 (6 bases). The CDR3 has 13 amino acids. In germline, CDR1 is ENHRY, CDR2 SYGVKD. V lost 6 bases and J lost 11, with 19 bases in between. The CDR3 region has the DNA TGTGCCATCAGAACAGGGACCCACAATGAGCAGTACTTC. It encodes CAIRTGTHNEQYF.